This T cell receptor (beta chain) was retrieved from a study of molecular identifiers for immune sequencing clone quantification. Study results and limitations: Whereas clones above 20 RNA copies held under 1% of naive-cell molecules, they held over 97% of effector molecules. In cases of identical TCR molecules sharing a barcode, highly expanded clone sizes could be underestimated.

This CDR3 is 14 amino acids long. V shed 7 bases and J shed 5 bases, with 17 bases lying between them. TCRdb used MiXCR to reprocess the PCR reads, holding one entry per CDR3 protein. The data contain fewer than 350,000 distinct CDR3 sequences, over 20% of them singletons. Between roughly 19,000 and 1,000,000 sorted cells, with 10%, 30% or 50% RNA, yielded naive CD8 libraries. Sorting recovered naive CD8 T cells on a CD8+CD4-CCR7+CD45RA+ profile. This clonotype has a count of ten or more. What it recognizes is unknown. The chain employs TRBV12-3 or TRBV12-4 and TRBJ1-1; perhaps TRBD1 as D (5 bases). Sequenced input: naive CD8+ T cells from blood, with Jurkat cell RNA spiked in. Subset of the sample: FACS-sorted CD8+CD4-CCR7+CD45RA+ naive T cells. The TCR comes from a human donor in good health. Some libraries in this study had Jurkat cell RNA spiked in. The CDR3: CASTLGTTITEAFF. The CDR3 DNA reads TGTGCCAGCACTCTGGGGACTACCATAACTGAAGCTTTCTTT.